This T cell receptor beta chain was identified in a study of blood T cell repertoires in COVID-19. Across the whole study: Whether acute or convalescent, the COVID-19 samples came from the United States, Italy and Spain. T cells, B-cell-depleted T cells, or PBMCs provided the cDNA or gDNA that served as material.

In the source study's methods: From reference gene primer amplification, estimates of nucleated cell counts were derived. The protocol was immunoSEQ multiplex PCR, while the TCRdb copy is restricted to in-frame clones and leaves out a portion. V, J and clone size are taken as reported in that table, and D and trimming were inferred from the DNA itself. The data show approximately 190,000 clones, with around 90% seen just once and nearly 0.55% held by the top ten. Specimen: peripheral blood. This receptor was taken from a middle-aged man with acute or convalescent COVID-19.

The CDR3 DNA follows: TGTGCCAGCAGCTTCTCAGGTTTTTCCACAGATACGCAGTATTTT. The encoded protein is CASSFSGFSTDTQYF. This chain uses TRBV7-3 with TRBJ2-3; D gene unclear. Germline V gene lookup returns CDR1 SGHTA and CDR2 FQGTGA. V lost 3 bases and J lost 2, with 12 bases in between. The CDR3 runs 15 residues.